The count of the clone carrying this T cell receptor (beta chain) is one. CDR1 is SGHTA, CDR2 FQGNSA, per germline. V trimming: 5 bases; J trimming: 2 bases; junction bases outside the gene matches: 2. The CDR3 length is 13 residues. These data originate in a study of T cell clones after liver transplantation. Study-wide context: HCV positivity affected three of eight recipients; the rest lacked autoimmune or viral indications. Tolerant meant at least one year fully off immunosuppression without liver enzymes above twice normal.

TCRdb's table, derived via immunoSEQ multiplex PCR, lists solely in-frame clones and lacks some. Here the sample spans roughly 50,000 clones, around 84% being singletons. This TCR came from a human donor who received a liver transplant. Sample: CD4+ T cells from blood, taken before liver transplant. J is TRBJ2-5 and V is TRBV7-2, with 7 bases that match TRBD1. The CDR3 coding sequence is TGTGCCAGCAGCGGGGGACAGCAAGAGACCCAGTACTTC. Amino acids: CASSGGQQETQYF.